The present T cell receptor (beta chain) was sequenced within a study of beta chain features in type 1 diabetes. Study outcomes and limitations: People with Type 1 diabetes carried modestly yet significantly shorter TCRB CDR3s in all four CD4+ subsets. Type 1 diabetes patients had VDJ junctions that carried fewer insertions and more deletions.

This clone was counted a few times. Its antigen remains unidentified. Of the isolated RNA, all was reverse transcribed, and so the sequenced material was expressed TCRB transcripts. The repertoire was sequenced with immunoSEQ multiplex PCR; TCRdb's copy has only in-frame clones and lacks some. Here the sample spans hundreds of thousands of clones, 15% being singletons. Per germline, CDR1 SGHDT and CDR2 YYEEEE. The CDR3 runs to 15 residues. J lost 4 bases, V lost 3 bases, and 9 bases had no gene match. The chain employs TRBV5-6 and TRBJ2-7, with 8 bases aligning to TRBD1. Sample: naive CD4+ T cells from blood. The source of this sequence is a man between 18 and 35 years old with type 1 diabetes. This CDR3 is CASSSASGGFYEQYF. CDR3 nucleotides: TGTGCCAGCAGCTCCGCGTCAGGGGGCTTTTACGAGCAGTACTTC.